Listed below are T cell receptor beta chains from one sample, sequenced in a study of T cell responses to AZD1222 COVID-19 vaccine. Generated by immunoSEQ multiplex PCR, the TCRdb table keeps only in-frame clones and is missing some. The data show 95,000 to 110,000 clones, about 90% seen once. The sequenced sample was peripheral blood, obtained on day 0 of AZD1222 vaccination. The receptors stem from an adult in good health. Both conserved end residues are part of each CDR3. Each record gives: D gene, V gene, J gene, CDR3 length, clone size, CDR3 protein, CDR3 DNA. A D gene is named only where the DNA matches it firmly. The listing skips clone size in some rows; elsewhere it reads once, few, many or a size class.

d_gene: -; v_gene: TRBV5-1; j_gene: TRBJ2-3; len: 15; abundance: -; CDR3aa: CASSPDVWGTDTQYF; CDR3nt: TGCGCCAGCAGCCCGGACGTATGGGGCACAGATACGCAGTATTTT
d_gene: -; v_gene: TRBV19; j_gene: TRBJ1-2; len: 16; abundance: -; CDR3aa: CATRDGAISSNYGYTF; CDR3nt: TGTGCCACTAGGGATGGGGCCATTTCATCTAACTATGGCTACACCTTC
d_gene: TRBD1; v_gene: TRBV4-3; j_gene: TRBJ1-6; len: 16; abundance: -; CDR3aa: CASSPRTGGGDSPLHF; CDR3nt: TGCGCCAGCAGCCCTCGGACAGGGGGCGGAGATTCACCCCTCCACTTT
d_gene: -; v_gene: TRBV19; j_gene: TRBJ2-2; len: 14; abundance: -; CDR3aa: CASSILQNTGELFF; CDR3nt: TGTGCCAGTAGTATACTACAAAACACCGGGGAGCTGTTTTTT
d_gene: TRBD2; v_gene: TRBV27; j_gene: TRBJ2-5; len: 18; abundance: -; CDR3aa: CASSLSTQLAGGRKTQYF; CDR3nt: TGTGCCAGCAGTTTATCAACACAACTAGCGGGAGGTAGGAAGACCCAGTACTTC
d_gene: -; v_gene: TRBV7-3; j_gene: TRBJ1-1; len: 14; abundance: -; CDR3aa: CASSPHWENTEAFF; CDR3nt: TGTGCCAGCAGCCCCCATTGGGAAAACACTGAAGCTTTCTTT
d_gene: -; v_gene: TRBV10-3; j_gene: TRBJ1-2; len: 14; abundance: -; CDR3aa: CAIRSGVEIYGYTF; CDR3nt: TGTGCCATCAGGTCAGGGGTTGAAATTTATGGCTACACCTTC
d_gene: -; v_gene: TRBV7-2; j_gene: TRBJ2-5; len: 13; abundance: once; CDR3aa: CASSLAKEETQYF; CDR3nt: TGTGCCAGCAGCTTAGCGAAGGAAGAGACCCAGTACTTC
d_gene: -; v_gene: TRBV19; j_gene: TRBJ1-1; len: 14; abundance: -; CDR3aa: CASRRTVSATEAFF; CDR3nt: TGTGCCAGTAGGCGGACAGTATCGGCCACTGAAGCTTTCTTT
d_gene: -; v_gene: TRBV25-1; j_gene: TRBJ1-4; len: 14; abundance: -; CDR3aa: CASSGDTGDEKLFF; CDR3nt: TGTGCCAGCAGTGGAGACACGGGGGATGAAAAACTGTTTTTT
d_gene: TRBD1; v_gene: TRBV19; j_gene: TRBJ2-7; len: 13; abundance: once; CDR3aa: CASSVQGADEQYF; CDR3nt: TGTGCCAGTAGCGTACAGGGGGCTGACGAGCAGTACTTC
d_gene: TRBD1; v_gene: TRBV7-6; j_gene: TRBJ2-1; len: 16; abundance: -; CDR3aa: CASSATGPGSYNEQFF; CDR3nt: TGTGCCAGCAGCGCGACAGGGCCCGGCTCCTACAATGAGCAGTTCTTC
d_gene: TRBD2; v_gene: TRBV29-1; j_gene: TRBJ2-7; len: 13; abundance: -; CDR3aa: CSVIAGTSYEQYF; CDR3nt: TGCAGCGTTATAGCGGGAACCTCCTACGAGCAGTACTTC
d_gene: -; v_gene: TRBV11-3; j_gene: TRBJ1-6; len: 15; abundance: -; CDR3aa: CASSPSREQNSPLHF; CDR3nt: TGTGCCAGCAGCCCCTCGAGGGAACAGAATTCACCCCTCCACTTT
d_gene: -; v_gene: TRBV19; j_gene: TRBJ2-5; len: 15; abundance: once; CDR3aa: CASSIDLVRAETQYF; CDR3nt: TGTGCCAGTAGTATCGACCTAGTGAGAGCGGAGACCCAGTACTTC
d_gene: -; v_gene: TRBV7-9; j_gene: TRBJ1-1; len: 17; abundance: -; CDR3aa: CASSLVKNTGMNTEAFF; CDR3nt: TGTGCCAGCAGCTTAGTTAAAAACACGGGTATGAACACTGAAGCTTTCTTT
d_gene: -; v_gene: TRBV6-5; j_gene: TRBJ1-2; len: 15; abundance: few; CDR3aa: CASRAGVILASGYTF; CDR3nt: TGTGCCAGCCGGGCAGGAGTGATACTCGCGTCGGGCTACACCTTC
d_gene: TRBD1; v_gene: TRBV28; j_gene: TRBJ1-5; len: 15; abundance: once; CDR3aa: CASGTGGESNQPQHF; CDR3nt: TGTGCCAGCGGGACAGGGGGCGAGAGCAATCAGCCCCAGCATTTT
d_gene: TRBD1; v_gene: TRBV6-5; j_gene: TRBJ1-1; len: 14; abundance: -; CDR3aa: CASSSTGLGTEAFF; CDR3nt: TGTGCCAGCAGTTCGACAGGGTTGGGCACTGAAGCTTTCTTT
d_gene: TRBD1; v_gene: TRBV19; j_gene: TRBJ1-4; len: 17; abundance: -; CDR3aa: CASSRTGYEAPNEKLFF; CDR3nt: TGTGCCAGTAGTAGGACAGGGTACGAAGCGCCTAATGAAAAACTGTTTTTT
d_gene: -; v_gene: TRBV6-2/TRBV6-3; j_gene: TRBJ2-3; len: 16; abundance: -; CDR3aa: CASSPTAGLSTDTQYF; CDR3nt: TGTGCCAGCAGTCCAACGGCGGGACTTAGCACAGATACGCAGTATTTT
d_gene: -; v_gene: TRBV5-1; j_gene: TRBJ1-5; len: 14; abundance: -; CDR3aa: CASSPEGGHQPQHF; CDR3nt: TGCGCCAGCAGCCCAGAGGGGGGGCATCAGCCCCAGCATTTT
d_gene: TRBD1; v_gene: TRBV6-2/TRBV6-3; j_gene: TRBJ2-7; len: 15; abundance: -; CDR3aa: CASSTDRDRVGEQYF; CDR3nt: TGTGCCAGCAGTACCGACCGGGACAGGGTAGGCGAGCAGTACTTC
d_gene: TRBD1; v_gene: TRBV19; j_gene: TRBJ1-1; len: 14; abundance: -; CDR3aa: CASSRDRVATEAFF; CDR3nt: TGTGCCAGTAGCCGGGACAGGGTGGCGACTGAAGCTTTCTTT
d_gene: -; v_gene: TRBV12-3/TRBV12-4; j_gene: TRBJ2-7; len: 12; abundance: -; CDR3aa: CASSTGTYEQYF; CDR3nt: TGTGCCAGCAGTACTGGTACCTACGAGCAGTACTTC
d_gene: TRBD1; v_gene: TRBV5-1; j_gene: TRBJ1-2; len: 13; abundance: -; CDR3aa: CASQLQGARGYTF; CDR3nt: TGCGCCAGCCAGCTCCAGGGGGCGAGGGGCTACACCTTC
d_gene: -; v_gene: TRBV19; j_gene: TRBJ1-1; len: 14; abundance: -; CDR3aa: CASSIGTLNTEAFF; CDR3nt: TGTGCCAGTAGTATAGGGACTTTGAACACTGAAGCTTTCTTT
d_gene: -; v_gene: TRBV4-3; j_gene: TRBJ1-2; len: 13; abundance: -; CDR3aa: CASSQDRRDGYTF; CDR3nt: TGCGCCAGCAGCCAAGATAGGAGGGATGGCTACACCTTC
d_gene: TRBD2; v_gene: TRBV5-6; j_gene: TRBJ2-3; len: 16; abundance: -; CDR3aa: CASSFTSGSSADTQYF; CDR3nt: TGTGCCAGCAGCTTTACTAGCGGGAGCTCTGCAGATACGCAGTATTTT
d_gene: TRBD2; v_gene: TRBV3-1/TRBV3-2; j_gene: TRBJ2-7; len: 14; abundance: -; CDR3aa: CASSPSGSSYEQYF; CDR3nt: TGTGCCAGCAGTCCTAGCGGGTCCTCCTACGAGCAGTACTTC
d_gene: -; v_gene: TRBV5-1; j_gene: TRBJ1-2; len: 16; abundance: -; CDR3aa: CASSLDNGATNYGYTF; CDR3nt: TGCGCCAGCAGCTTGGATAACGGGGCGACTAACTATGGCTACACCTTC
d_gene: -; v_gene: TRBV28; j_gene: TRBJ1-3; len: 13; abundance: -; CDR3aa: CASRDSSGNTIYF; CDR3nt: TGTGCCAGCAGAGACAGCTCTGGAAACACCATATATTTT
d_gene: TRBD2; v_gene: TRBV27; j_gene: TRBJ2-1; len: 15; abundance: -; CDR3aa: CASSVGLAGEREQFF; CDR3nt: TGTGCCAGCAGTGTAGGGCTAGCGGGAGAGCGGGAGCAGTTCTTC
d_gene: -; v_gene: TRBV4-3; j_gene: TRBJ1-1; len: 18; abundance: -; CDR3aa: CASSQDPGPGRGNTEAFF; CDR3nt: TGCGCCAGCAGCCAAGATCCCGGGCCAGGGAGAGGGAACACTGAAGCTTTCTTT
d_gene: TRBD2; v_gene: TRBV27; j_gene: TRBJ2-1; len: 15; abundance: -; CDR3aa: CASSSGTSGVNEQFF; CDR3nt: TGTGCCAGCAGTTCCGGGACTAGTGGAGTCAATGAGCAGTTCTTC
d_gene: -; v_gene: TRBV7-2; j_gene: TRBJ2-4; len: 18; abundance: -; CDR3aa: CASSLFVGQLLAKNIQYF; CDR3nt: TGTGCCAGCAGCTTATTCGTTGGACAGTTGCTAGCCAAAAACATTCAGTACTTC
d_gene: TRBD2; v_gene: TRBV5-4; j_gene: TRBJ2-1; len: 14; abundance: -; CDR3aa: CASSLSGGANEQFF; CDR3nt: TGTGCCAGCAGCTTGAGCGGGGGGGCCAATGAGCAGTTCTTC
d_gene: TRBD1; v_gene: TRBV30; j_gene: TRBJ2-5; len: 14; abundance: -; CDR3aa: CAWSPGQSAKTQYF; CDR3nt: TGTGCCTGGAGCCCGGGACAGAGCGCGAAGACCCAGTACTTC
d_gene: -; v_gene: TRBV6-5; j_gene: TRBJ2-5; len: 15; abundance: once; CDR3aa: CASSGGTGRQETQYF; CDR3nt: TGTGCCAGCAGCGGGGGTACGGGGCGGCAAGAGACCCAGTACTTC
d_gene: -; v_gene: TRBV10-3; j_gene: TRBJ1-2; len: 12; abundance: -; CDR3aa: CAISDPGYGYTF; CDR3nt: TGTGCCATCAGTGACCCGGGGTACGGCTACACCTTC
d_gene: -; v_gene: TRBV19; j_gene: TRBJ2-1; len: 12; abundance: -; CDR3aa: CASSASRVEQFF; CDR3nt: TGTGCCAGTAGTGCTAGCCGGGTAGAGCAGTTCTTC
d_gene: TRBD1; v_gene: TRBV19; j_gene: TRBJ2-2; len: 15; abundance: -; CDR3aa: CASTIHRGRTGELFF; CDR3nt: TGTGCCAGTACCATACACAGGGGTAGGACTGGGGAGCTGTTTTTT
d_gene: -; v_gene: TRBV5-1; j_gene: TRBJ2-7; len: 15; abundance: -; CDR3aa: CASSLGLGVRTTEYF; CDR3nt: TGCGCCAGCAGCTTGGGGTTGGGAGTCAGAACAACTGAGTACTTC
d_gene: -; v_gene: TRBV29-1; j_gene: TRBJ1-1; len: 9; abundance: -; CDR3aa: CSVEQWAFF; CDR3nt: TGCAGCGTTGAACAGTGGGCTTTCTTT
d_gene: -; v_gene: TRBV28; j_gene: TRBJ2-2; len: 12; abundance: -; CDR3aa: CAIMGVAGELFF; CDR3nt: TGTGCCATTATGGGGGTGGCCGGGGAGCTGTTTTTT
d_gene: -; v_gene: TRBV9; j_gene: TRBJ1-5; len: 14; abundance: -; CDR3aa: CASSVGPGNQPQHF; CDR3nt: TGTGCCAGCAGCGTAGGGCCGGGCAATCAGCCCCAGCATTTT
d_gene: TRBD1; v_gene: TRBV24-1; j_gene: TRBJ1-2; len: 17; abundance: -; CDR3aa: CATSDHGQGPSNYGYTF; CDR3nt: TGTGCCACCAGTGATCACGGACAGGGGCCATCTAACTATGGCTACACCTTC
d_gene: -; v_gene: TRBV18; j_gene: TRBJ2-2; len: 15; abundance: -; CDR3aa: CASSLGTEPTGELFF; CDR3nt: TGTGCCAGCTCACTCGGAACAGAGCCCACCGGGGAGCTGTTTTTT
d_gene: -; v_gene: TRBV6-2/TRBV6-3; j_gene: TRBJ1-5; len: 16; abundance: -; CDR3aa: CASSYSRTVSNQPQHF; CDR3nt: TGTGCCAGCAGTTACTCGAGGACAGTAAGCAATCAGCCCCAGCATTTT
d_gene: -; v_gene: TRBV7-8; j_gene: TRBJ1-1; len: 14; abundance: -; CDR3aa: CASSLGAGYTEAFF; CDR3nt: TGTGCCAGCAGCTTAGGGGCCGGGTACACTGAAGCTTTCTTT
d_gene: -; v_gene: TRBV2; j_gene: TRBJ1-5; len: 14; abundance: -; CDR3aa: CASSAGPQNQPQHF; CDR3nt: TGTGCCAGCAGTGCCGGGCCCCAAAATCAGCCCCAGCATTTT
d_gene: -; v_gene: TRBV3-1/TRBV3-2; j_gene: TRBJ2-5; len: 14; abundance: -; CDR3aa: CASSPRQGLETQYF; CDR3nt: TGTGCCAGCAGCCCCCGCCAGGGTTTGGAGACCCAGTACTTC